The rows below give T cell receptor beta chains drawn from one sample of a study of tumor-infiltrating lymphocytes in primary liver carcinoma. TCRdb processed the multiplex PCR reads anew with MiXCR; each CDR3 protein has one entry. The sample has about 96,000 distinct CDR3 sequences, about 73% seen once. Material for sequencing was tumor-adjacent normal liver tissue. The receptors shown here come from a man aged 35 to 55 with primary liver carcinoma and hepatitis B virus infection. Each CDR3 is given with its conserved first and last residue. The D gene is left open where the match is weak. Clone sizes are given selectively: once, few, many, or a class where the clone is expanded.

.,TRBJ1-1,TRBV5-4,.,CASRGAPGTETFF,TGTGCCAGTAGGGGGGCGCCGGGTACTGAAACTTTCTTT
.,TRBJ2-2,TRBV29-1,.,CIVATNTGGLFF,TGCATCGTTGCTACAAACACCGGGGGGCTGTTTTTT
.,TRBJ2-1,TRBV11-2,few,CPGSLSDAYEQFF,TGTCCCGGCAGCTTAAGTGATGCCTATGAGCAGTTCTTC
.,TRBJ2-7,TRBV6-1,.,CASSERWGADEQYF,TGTGCCAGCAGTGAACGGTGGGGGGCAGACGAGCAGTACTTC
.,TRBJ1-2,TRBV12-3/TRBV12-4,few,CASRRGGDPEVF,TGTGCCAGCAGGAGGGGCGGGGACCCGGAGGTTTTC
.,TRBJ2-5,TRBV6-5,many,CASSYSWGRRETQYF,TGTGCCAGCAGTTACTCGTGGGGGCGCCGGGAGACCCAGTACTTC
.,TRBJ2-6,TRBV4-1,many,CASSSVSGANVLTF,TGCGCCAGCAGTTCCGTCTCTGGGGCCAACGTCCTGACTTTC
.,TRBJ2-5,TRBV11-2,.,CASTLVSEGGRQETQYF,TGTGCCAGCACCTTAGTCAGTGAGGGCGGTCGGCAAGAGACCCAGTACTTC
TRBD2,TRBJ2-3,TRBV5-1,.,CACSLGLAGGKATQYF,TGCGCCTGCAGCTTGGGTCTAGCGGGAGGAAAAGCTACGCAGTATTTT
.,TRBJ1-1,TRBV10-3,many,CAINSGSKNTEAFF,TGTGCCATCAACTCCGGCAGTAAGAACACTGAAGCTTTCTTT
.,TRBJ2-5,TRBV6-1,many,CASSEVGRGTQYF,TGTGCCAGCAGTGAAGTGGGACGGGGGACCCAGTACTTC
.,TRBJ2-7,TRBV11-2,.,CASSQSTGGKAYEQYF,TGTGCCAGCAGCCAATCCACTGGGGGGAAGGCCTACGAGCAGTACTTC
TRBD2,TRBJ2-7,TRBV11-2,.,CANSLTSGRGNEQYF,TGTGCCAACAGCTTAACCAGCGGGAGGGGTAATGAGCAGTACTTC
.,TRBJ1-3,TRBV28,.,CASSLAPGSGNTIYF,TGTGCCAGCAGTTTAGCCCCAGGGTCTGGAAACACCATATATTTT
.,TRBJ2-1,TRBV6-6,many,CASRLSVLSSYNEQFF,TGTGCCAGCAGGCTTAGCGTACTTAGCTCCTACAATGAGCAGTTCTTC
.,TRBJ1-1,TRBV4-1,once,CASSQVHGRALF,TGCGCCAGCAGCCAAGTACATGGGAGAGCTTTATTT
TRBD1,TRBJ2-3,TRBV12-3/TRBV12-4,few,CASNFDREGTDTQYF,TGTGCCAGCAACTTTGACAGGGAAGGGACAGATACGCAGTATTTT
TRBD2,TRBJ2-7,TRBV6-5,.,CANSPTGTSGMYDQYF,TGTGCCAACAGTCCAACCGGGACTAGCGGGATGTACGACCAGTACTTC
TRBD1,TRBJ1-4,TRBV7-9,many,CASSRQGELFF,TGTGCCAGCAGCAGACAGGGGGAACTGTTTTTT
.,TRBJ2-7,TRBV29-1,.,CSVPRGARGGINEQYF,TGCAGCGTTCCTAGGGGGGCCAGGGGCGGGATAAACGAGCAGTACTTC
TRBD1,TRBJ2-5,TRBV11-2,.,CASSRRSGGEEAQYF,TGTGCCAGTAGCCGAAGGTCAGGGGGCGAGGAGGCCCAGTACTTC
TRBD2,TRBJ2-5,TRBV29-1,.,CSVERGGTEIQYF,TGCAGCGTTGAACGGGGGGGCACGGAGATCCAGTACTTC
.,TRBJ2-2,TRBV4-1,.,CASSQDLGSTGELFF,TGCGCCAGCAGCCAAGATCTGGGGAGTACCGGGGAGCTGTTTTTT
.,TRBJ2-7,TRBV7-9,.,CASSLGTGQSDYEQYF,TGTGCCAGCAGCTTGGGTACCGGACAGTCCGACTACGAGCAGTACTTC
.,TRBJ2-7,TRBV4-1,.,CTNSQGGPYEQYF,TGCACCAACAGCCAAGGCGGACCCTACGAGCAGTACTTC
.,TRBJ1-2,TRBV5-4,many,CASSLQGNYGYTF,TGTGCCAGCAGTCTGCAGGGGAACTATGGCTACACCTTC
.,TRBJ2-2,TRBV11-2,.,CASSSNDIANTGELFF,TGTGCCAGCAGCTCGAATGACATAGCGAACACCGGGGAGCTGTTTTTT
.,TRBJ2-5,TRBV7-9,once,CAGSPPRLGRGSALETQYF,TGTGCCGGCAGCCCCCCCCGTTTAGGCAGGGGTTCGGCTCTGGAGACCCAGTACTTC
.,TRBJ2-5,TRBV7-8,many,CASSSLGPQETQYF,TGTGCCAGCAGCTCGCTGGGACCCCAAGAGACCCAGTACTTC